The 4 T cell receptor beta chains below come from one sample, sequenced in a study of response to subunit inactivated influenza vaccine. TCRdb reprocessed the RT-PCR reads via MiXCR and lists one record per CDR3 protein. The sample yields over 300,000 distinct CDR3 sequences, 20% to 25% seen once. Sequenced here: PBMCs from blood, sampled around 22 months after vaccination. The receptors stem from a man between 50 and 69 years old who received an inactivated influenza vaccine.

This clonotype was counted only a few times. The J gene is TRBJ1-1, the V gene TRBV12-3 or TRBV12-4, with D possibly matching TRBD1 (5 bases). V gave up 1 base and J gave up 3 bases, with 6 bases separating them. The CDR3 spans 13 residues. Written as DNA, the CDR3 is TGTGCCAGCAGTTTAGACAGGCACACTGAAGCTTTCTTT. Encoded protein: CASSLDRHTEAFF.

This clonotype showed up just a few times. The V and J genes are TRBV4-1 and TRBJ2-5, with D unresolved. The CDR3 is made up of 15 amino acids. V gave up 0 bases and J gave up 1 base, with 9 bases separating them. Germline V gene data show CDR1 as MGHRA and CDR2 as YSYEKL. The CDR3 here is CASSQESRSQETQYF. In nucleotides, the CDR3 is TGCGCCAGCAGCCAAGAATCTCGGAGCCAAGAGACCCAGTACTTC.

The gene calls are TRBV20-1 and TRBJ2-7; no clear D. The length of the CDR3 is 16 residues. The germline CDR1 and CDR2 sequences are DFQATT and SNEGSKA (reference sequence). Trimming took 4 bases from V and 2 from J, leaving 21 bases between them. The CDR3 bases are TGCAGTGCTACTGACGGCAGCTCCCTCCAAGCCTACGAGCAGTACTTC. This codes for CSATDGSSLQAYEQYF.

In its sample, this clonotype was seen many times. V is TRBV20-1 and J is TRBJ1-2; D uncertain. Trimming stripped 6 bases from V and 8 bases from J, with 16 bases between. The CDR3 extends over 12 amino acids. Germline V CDR1 and CDR2: DFQATT, SNEGSKA (reference sequence). The CDR3 sequence: CSAQGPATGYTF. The CDR3 bases are TGCAGTGCCCAAGGCCCAGCAACAGGCTACACCTTC.